The present TCR delta chain was sequenced within a study of Vδ1+ human thymocytes (dated by TCRdb to 2016 to 2019). As for the study more broadly: The study characterised mRNA-level TRG and TRD CDR3 repertoires of highly purified Vdelta1+ thymocytes from young children as a data resource. Validation of the multiplex-based CDR3 amplicon strategy against 5'RACE-based CDR3 amplicon generation methods had been performed previously.

Thymic samples were depleted of alphabeta T cells, then CD3+ TCRVdelta1+ TCRVdelta2- thymocytes were FACS-sorted. The purity of the sorted Vdelta1+ thymocytes was between about 96% and 99.6%. The thymic specimens were obtained from fewer than ten paediatric patients, aged roughly 5 days to 16 months, who were having corrective cardiac surgery. Thymic tissue was dispersed, and mononuclear cells were isolated on a Histopaque-1077 density gradient. For staining, the antibodies used were anti-TCRVdelta1 clone TS8.2, anti-TCRVdelta2 clone B6, anti-CD3 clone HIT3a and anti-TCRalphabeta clone IP26. Broad study findings and their caveats: Unlike the oligoclonal repertoires in peripheral blood, the thymic TRG and TRD repertoires appeared highly polyclonal, with Gaussian CDR3 length distributions. Because no clustering by age or sex was seen, donors were not stratified by age or sex in the analyses. Because unexpected Vdelta2 sequences could lead to misinterpretation of bulk repertoire data, the authors recommended using highly purified populations and single-cell validation. Although sort purity was high, approximately 19% of thymic TRD sequences were Vdelta2 (with a few Vdelta3), in contrast to the peripheral blood Vdelta1+ controls. Many TRG clonotypes were found to be shared between donors (up to roughly 7x10^3), whereas TRD repertoires were found to be essentially private (max roughly 120 shared).

As encoded in the germline V gene, CDR1 is GEAIGNYY while CDR2 is EKD. V has 1 base trimmed and J has 3 bases trimmed; junction bases matching no gene number 15. The CDR3, cysteine through phenylalanine, is 18 amino acids long. Only the CDR3 portion is preserved as DNA: 54 bases, with reading frame beginning at the first base. This clone was seen repeatedly, ten times or more. Its binding antigen is unknown. No base qualities exist here, and no much larger clone lies one base off it. RNA was extracted with the RNeasy mini kit and reverse transcribed using Superscript III. Multiplex PCR was used to generate CDR3 amplicons, with pooled V-gene forward primers and a constant-region reverse primer carrying Illumina adaptor overhangs. After gel purification, the amplicons were indexed with Nextera index primers over approximately 8 extra PCR cycles and then purified using AMPure XP beads. Sequencing of the libraries was done on an Illumina MiSeq using paired-end 250 bp reads, dual indexing and an approximately 21% PhiX spike-in. The published analysis was carried out like this. Read quality was checked with FastQC, and TRG read pairs were merged using ea-utils fastq-join. IMGT/HighV-QUEST was used to annotate the sequences, only productive sequences with an unambiguous V-gene assignment were kept, and clonotypes were defined as sequences sharing an identical CDR3 sequence. For downstream analysis, the tools were VDJtools 1.1.1, tcR 2.2.3, Treemap and vegan Shannon diversity in R 3.4.4. With CATT, TCRdb called clones again from the public reads; duplicate DNA rows were later joined. These V and J calls rely on TCRdb rather than the paper's analysis. A total of about 75,000 delta-chain clones appear in this sample, more than 30% of them only once. 0.2% to 0.3% of the sample is taken by the ten largest.

The rearranged chain carries TRDV2 and TRDJ1; 8 central nucleotides agree with TRDD3. The source material was Vdelta1+ gamma-delta thymocytes from the thymus. The cell subset or site label for this specimen denotes: FACS-sorted CD3+ TCRalphabeta- TCRVdelta1+ TCRVdelta2- thymocytes. The TCR originated in a boy less than two years old who had congenital heart surgery. The CDR3 here reads CACDTSLLGGRIADKLIF. The DNA sequence is as follows: TGTGCCTGTGACACTTCCCTACTGGGGGGTCGGATCGCCGATAAACTCATCTTT.